This T cell receptor beta chain was obtained from a study of OX40 agonist ivuxolimab in advanced cancers. About the study: Prior anti-PD-1, anti-PD-L1 or anti-CTLA-4 therapy did not bar entry, and 30% to 40% had some.

This clone was recorded a few times. Its antigen is as yet unknown. Study results and caveats: At 0.1 to 3.0 mg/kg, clonal expansion of CD4+ and CD8+ blood T cells had occurred by week 6.

Between the trimmed V and J ends, which lost 5 bases and 3 bases, there was a span of 16 bases. The germline CDR1 and CDR2 sequences are MNHEY and SVGAGI. The CDR3 is 15 residues long. Using immunoSEQ multiplex PCR, the repertoire was profiled, and TCRdb retains in-frame clones only, with some absent. The sample has approximately 44,000 clones, 84% seen once. The sample was CD4+ or CD8+ T cells sorted from blood, taken in a trial of the OX40 agonist ivuxolimab. The TCR sequence derives from an adult with an advanced solid tumor such as melanoma, head and neck, liver or kidney cancer. V gene TRBV6-5 combines with J gene TRBJ1-2, with unresolved D. CDR3 in DNA: TGTGCCAGCAGTCCCTATTCGACCGCGGACTATGGCTACACCTTC. Its protein is CASSPYSTADYGYTF.